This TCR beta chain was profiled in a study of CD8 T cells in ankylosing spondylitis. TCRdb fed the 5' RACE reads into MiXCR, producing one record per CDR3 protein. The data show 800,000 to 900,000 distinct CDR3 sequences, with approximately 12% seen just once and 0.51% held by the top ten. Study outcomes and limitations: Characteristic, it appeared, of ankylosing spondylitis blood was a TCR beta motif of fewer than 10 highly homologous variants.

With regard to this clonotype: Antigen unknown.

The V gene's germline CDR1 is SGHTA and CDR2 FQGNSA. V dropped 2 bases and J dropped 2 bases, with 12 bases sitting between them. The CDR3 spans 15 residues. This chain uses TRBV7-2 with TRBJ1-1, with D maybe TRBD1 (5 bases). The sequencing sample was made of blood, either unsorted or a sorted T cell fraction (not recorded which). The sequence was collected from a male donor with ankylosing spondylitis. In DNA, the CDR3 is TGTGCCAGCAGCTTATGGTGGGGGGAAAACACTGAAGCTTTCTTT. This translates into CASSLWWGENTEAFF.